One and the same sample provided the 25 T cell receptor beta chains below, sequenced in a study of T cells after yellow fever vaccination. In TCRdb, the 5' RACE reads were re-called with MiXCR into one record per CDR3 protein. The repertoire has about 50,000 distinct CDR3 sequences, more than 5.5% of them found once; the top ten carry roughly two fifths. This sample comprised CD8+ T cells sorted from PBMCs, obtained on the day of the first yellow fever vaccination. These receptors all come from a man younger than 35 who received the YFV17D yellow fever vaccine.

This clonotype was seen a few times. This sequence joins TRBV7-3 and TRBJ1-1, with a possible D match to TRBD1 (6 bases). V was pared by 5 bases and J by 7 bases, with 23 bases between. This CDR3 is 16 amino acids long. CDR1 is SGHTA, CDR2 FQGTGA, per germline. Here the CDR3 DNA reads TGTGCCAGCAGCCTCACCTCCCGGACAGACGTTTATGAAGCTTTCTTT. It yields the protein CASSLTSRTDVYEAFF. Filled out from reference TRBV7-3 and TRBJ1-1, the complete variable domain reads GAGVSQTPSNKVTEKGKYVELRCDPISGHTALYWYRQSLGQGPEFLIYFQGTGAADDSGLPNDRFFAVRPEGSVSTLKIQRTERGDSAVYLCASSLTSRTDVYEAFFGQGTRLTVV.

This clonotype was seen more than once but under ten times. The chain employs TRBV5-6 and TRBJ2-7, with 8 nucleotides matching TRBD1. V lost 4 bases and J lost 7; bases outside the gene matches: 13. CDR3 length: 15 residues. Germline CDR1 is SGHDT and CDR2 is YYEEEE. The CDR3 bases are TGTGCCAGCAGCACCGGACAGGGCCACATTATGGAGCAGTACGTC. It translates to CASSTGQGHIMEQYV.

This clonotype occurred many times. V and J are TRBV7-9 and TRBJ2-7; the D is unclear. This CDR3 contains 12 residues. V gave up 5 bases and J gave up 2 bases, with 7 bases separating them. Germline loops: CDR1 SEHNR, CDR2 FQNEAQ (reference sequence). CDR3 in amino acids: CASSAKAYEQYV. The CDR3 DNA sequence: TGTGCCAGCAGCGCAAAAGCCTACGAGCAGTACGTC.

This clonotype was found a few times. The chain is built from TRBV2 and TRBJ1-1; D unresolved. Germline V CDR1 and CDR2: SNHLY, FYNNEI. The CDR3 covers 15 residues. The V end was cut by 8 bases, the J end by 0 bases, with 16 bases between. CDR3 nucleotides: TGTGCCAGCCAAAACCCAGTCGGAGTGAACACTGAAGCTTTCTTT. Translation gives CASQNPVGVNTEAFF.

This clonotype has a count of ten or more. V usage is TRBV4-1 and J usage is TRBJ2-2; D is undetermined. Trimming pared 4 bases from V and 5 bases from J, leaving 5 bases between. CDR1 is MGHRA and CDR2 is YSYEKL in the germline V gene. The CDR3 has 12 amino acids. CDR3 coding DNA: TGCGCCAGCAGCCCATCGACCGGGGAGCTGTTTTTT. It codes for CASSPSTGELFF.

Many counts were recorded for this clonotype. The J gene is TRBJ2-2, the V gene TRBV5-1; 9 bases are a match to TRBD2. From germline, CDR1 is SGHRS and CDR2 YFSETQ. The CDR3 is 16 amino acids. V shed 4 bases and J 4 bases; nucleotides not matched to a gene: 8. The CDR3 region has the DNA TGCGCCAGCAGCCATCATAGCGGGGGTCCCACCGGGGAGCTGTTTTTT. It translates to CASSHHSGGPTGELFF.

Ten or more counts support this clonotype. The chain has TRBV12-3 or TRBV12-4 and TRBJ2-4; D gene uncertain. V lost 7 bases and J 0 bases, leaving 13 bases between the germline ends. This CDR3 comprises 15 residues. DNA of the CDR3: TGTGCCAGCACGATGACCGTGATAGCCAAAAACATTCAGTACTTC. Translated: CASTMTVIAKNIQYF.

A word on this clonotype: A much larger clone is a single base away; this may be a read error. The J gene is TRBJ2-1, the V gene TRBV3-1; D perhaps matches TRBD2 (6 bases). This CDR3 contains 15 residues. In germline, CDR1 is LGHDT, CDR2 YNNKEL (reference sequence). The V end was cut by 7 bases, the J end by 6 bases, with 19 bases between. CDR3 DNA: TGTGCCAGCACCACGGTGGCGGGGCGGCTCAATGAGCAGTTCTTC. Its translation: CASTTVAGRLNEQFF.

This clonotype occurred many times. This sequence joins TRBV20-1 and TRBJ2-1; 8 bases match TRBD2. The CDR3 consists of 15 residues. V lost 0 bases, J lost 3 bases, and 4 bases stayed unmatched. Germline lookup yields CDR1 DFQATT and CDR2 SNEGSKA (reference sequence). This chain's CDR3 is CSARDRAGGYNEQFF. CDR3 in DNA: TGCAGTGCTAGAGATCGGGCGGGGGGCTACAATGAGCAGTTCTTC.

This clonotype has more than one count but fewer than ten. The chain uses TRBV4-3 and TRBJ1-2; D call uncertain. Trimming shortened V by 3 bases and J by 7 bases, and 6 bases separated the two germline ends. The CDR3 runs 11 residues. Germline V gene lookup returns CDR1 LGHNA and CDR2 YSLEER. The CDR3 sequence is CASSQGAGYTF. The DNA of the CDR3 is TGCGCCAGCAGCCAGGGAGCTGGCTACACCTTC.

This chain links TRBV4-1 with TRBJ2-7; TRBD2 is a possible D gene (6 bases). This CDR3 has 13 amino acids. Deletions cut 3 bases from V and 6 bases from J, with 12 bases between. Germline loops: CDR1 MGHRA, CDR2 YSYEKL. The chain's CDR3 is CASSQPGVGEQYV. CDR3 nucleotide sequence: TGCGCCAGCAGCCAGCCGGGGGTGGGCGAGCAGTACGTC.

The chain is built from TRBV11-3 and TRBJ2-2; D is unresolved. V lost 5 bases and J 2 bases, leaving 15 bases between the germline ends. This CDR3 is built from 16 residues. Germline CDR1 SGHNT, CDR2 YENEEA. The CDR3 sequence: CASSLFLGANTGELFF. The DNA of the CDR3 is TGTGCCAGCAGCCTCTTTTTAGGCGCCAACACCGGGGAGCTGTTTTTT.

This clonotype was recorded at least ten times. The chain carries TRBV4-2 and TRBJ2-7; the match to TRBD1 covers 7 bases. Germline-derived CDR1 and CDR2 are LGHNA and YNFKEQ. The CDR3 length is 15 residues. V shed 7 bases, J shed 3 bases, and the junction held 12 bases outside the gene matches. The CDR3: CASTTTVGGGYEQYF. The CDR3 DNA is TGTGCCAGCACCACAACTGTAGGGGGCGGCTACGAGCAGTACTTC.

This clonotype was seen repeatedly, ten times or more. J is TRBJ1-1 and V is TRBV4-1; D unresolved. Germline-derived CDR1 and CDR2 are MGHRA and YSYEKL. V was shortened by 6 bases and J by 4 bases, with 15 bases between the two germline ends. This CDR3 contains 14 residues. CDR3 amino acids: CASSPIGHLTEAFF. The CDR3 DNA reads as TGCGCCAGCAGTCCTATCGGGCATCTCACTGAAGCTTTCTTT.

This chain links TRBV6-5 with TRBJ2-1; 8 bases map to TRBD2. Germline trimming cut 0 bases from V and 6 bases from J; bases unmatched to any gene: 4. There are 15 residues in the CDR3. Looked up from germline, CDR1 is MNHEY and CDR2 is SVGAGI. CDR3 protein: CASSYSTSVTNEQFF. For the CDR3, the DNA is TGTGCCAGCAGTTACTCGACTAGCGTTACCAATGAGCAGTTCTTC.

This clonotype occurred many times. This chain joins TRBV15 and TRBJ2-5, with D unresolved. CDR3 size: 13 residues. CDR1 and CDR2 (germline): LNHNV, YYDKDF (reference sequence). V was clipped by 3 bases and J by 5 bases, with 10 bases between them. Here the CDR3 reads CATSRYIHETQYF. In DNA, the CDR3 is TGTGCCACCAGCAGGTACATTCACGAGACCCAGTACTTC.

This clonotype was seen repeatedly, ten times or more. The genes are TRBV7-9 and TRBJ2-1; TRBD2 is a possible D gene (5 bases). The CDR3 has 15 residues. Trimming left V 4 bases short and J 1 base short, with 11 bases between. Germline V gene data show CDR1 as SEHNR and CDR2 as FQNEAQ (reference sequence). The CDR3 spells CASSSTRTSYNEQFF. The CDR3 DNA sequence: TGTGCCAGCAGCTCTACCCGGACTTCCTACAATGAGCAGTTCTTC.

This clonotype appeared many times. The chain has TRBV7-2 and TRBJ2-7, with TRBD2 identical over 8 bases. Looked up from germline, CDR1 is SGHTA and CDR2 is FQGNSA. CDR3 length: 17 residues. V lost 3 bases and J lost 3; bases outside the gene matches: 13. CDR3 in amino acids: CASSFGPPGGSNYEQYF. DNA for the CDR3: TGTGCCAGCAGCTTTGGCCCCCCGGGGGGGAGTAACTACGAGCAGTACTTC.

Many counts were recorded for this clonotype. This chain links TRBV11-2 with TRBJ2-4, with D perhaps matching TRBD2 (6 bases). The CDR3 runs 16 residues. CDR1 SGHAT and CDR2 FQNNGV come from the germline V gene. The ends were cut back, 6 bases at V and 1 base at J, with 16 bases in the middle. The DNA of the CDR3 is TGTGCCAGCAGGGCGAACGGGACTCTGGCCAAAAACATTCAGTACTTC. Translated, it gives CASRANGTLAKNIQYF.

The chain has TRBV12-3 or TRBV12-4 and TRBJ2-7; D gene uncertain. V gave up 2 bases and J gave up 0 bases, with 8 bases separating them. This CDR3 region has 14 residues. DNA for the CDR3: TGTGCCAGCAGTTTATTGCGGCACTCCTACGAGCAGTACTTC. Its translation: CASSLLRHSYEQYF.

This clonotype was seen at least ten times. The V and J genes are TRBV6-1 and TRBJ2-1; TRBD1 might be the D (6 bases). The CDR3 length is 14 residues. Germline V gives CDR1 MNHNS, CDR2 SASEGT. Trimming left V 6 bases short and J 8 bases short, with 17 bases between. The CDR3 region is CASSQGYSEDEQFF. CDR3 in DNA: TGTGCCAGCAGCCAGGGGTACAGTGAGGATGAGCAGTTCTTC.

V usage is TRBV6-1 and J usage is TRBJ2-3; perhaps D is TRBD1 or TRBD2 (7 bases each). V lost 5 bases, J lost 4 bases, and 22 bases lay in between. Germline lookup yields CDR1 MNHNS and CDR2 SASEGT. The CDR3 contains 17 residues. The CDR3, as DNA: TGTGCCAGCAGTCAACAGCCTGCAGGGGGGGATGCAGATACGCAGTATTTT. Its translation is CASSQQPAGGDADTQYF.

This clonotype has at least ten counts. The rearrangement links TRBV20-1 to TRBJ1-2; D is ambiguous. The V gene's germline CDR1 is DFQATT and CDR2 SNEGSKA (reference sequence). V lost 7 bases and J 9 bases, leaving 27 bases between the germline ends. The CDR3 runs to 15 residues. The CDR3 is CSGFPYLDGIYSYTF. The DNA for the CDR3 is TGCAGTGGATTCCCCTACCTGGACGGAATTTATAGCTACACCTTC.

This clonotype was found a few times. The chain links TRBV10-3 to TRBJ1-5; TRBD1 agrees at 10 bases. This CDR3 contains 15 residues. V gave up 6 bases and J gave up 5 bases; unmatched junction bases: 7. In germline, CDR1 is ENHRY, CDR2 SYGVKD. CDR3 nucleotides: TGTGCCATCAGCGCCGGGACAGGGGTCGATCAGCCCCAGCATTTT. This encodes CAISAGTGVDQPQHF.

This clonotype was seen once. Compared with germline, one end of the junction differs, possibly owing to a read error. This rearrangement joins TRBV12-3 or TRBV12-4 to TRBJ2-2, with D possibly matching TRBD2 (6 bases). This CDR3 spans 13 amino acids. CDR3 bases: TGTGCCAGCACCCCAGACAGCTCCGGGGGGCTGTTTTTT. The encoded protein is CASTPDSSGGLFF.